The clone carrying this TCR beta chain was observed many times. TCRdb fed the RACE reads into MiXCR, producing one record per CDR3 protein. The sample consists of about 350,000 distinct CDR3 sequences, under 6.5% of them appearing once. Time point: patch test 2, 6 weeks after DPC sensitization. Sample treatment: therapeutic diphenylcyclopropenone sensitization with weekly scalp DPC. These data belong to a study of human T cells and chemical hapten exposure. About the research overall: Small discrepancies in pooled library volume mainly accounted for the varying TCR yields per sample.

Looked up from germline, CDR1 is ENHRY and CDR2 is SYGVKD. The CDR3 covers 16 residues. V lost 2 bases and J lost 2, with 16 bases in between. The starting material was whole blood, obtained in connection with sensitization to the hapten diphenylcyclopropenone (DPC). The receptor was isolated from a woman in her late teens or twenties with alopecia areata. Some clones in this sample may be carry-over from other donors' samples. V usage is TRBV10-3 and J usage is TRBJ2-7; D gene ambiguous. The CDR3 reads CAISEPQRETPYEQYF. DNA of the CDR3: TGTGCCATCAGTGAGCCCCAACGTGAAACACCCTACGAGCAGTACTTC.